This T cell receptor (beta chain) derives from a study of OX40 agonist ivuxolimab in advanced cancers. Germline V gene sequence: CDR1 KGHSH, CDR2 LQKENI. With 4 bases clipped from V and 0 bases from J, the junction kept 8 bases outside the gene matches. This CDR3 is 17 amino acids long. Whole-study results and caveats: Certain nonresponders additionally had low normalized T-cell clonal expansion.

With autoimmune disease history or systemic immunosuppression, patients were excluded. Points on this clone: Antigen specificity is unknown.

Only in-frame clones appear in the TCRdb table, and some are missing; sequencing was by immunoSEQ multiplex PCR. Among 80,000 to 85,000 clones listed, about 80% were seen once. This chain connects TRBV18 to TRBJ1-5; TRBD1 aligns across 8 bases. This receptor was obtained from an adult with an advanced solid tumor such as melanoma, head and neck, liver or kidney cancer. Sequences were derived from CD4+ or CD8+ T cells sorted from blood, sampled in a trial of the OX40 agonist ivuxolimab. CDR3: CASSQSGQGHSNQPQHF. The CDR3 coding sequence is TGTGCCAGCTCACAAAGCGGACAGGGCCATAGCAATCAGCCCCAGCATTTT.